This T cell receptor (beta chain) was identified during a study of T-cell memory formation after mild COVID-19. General observations from the study: Those CD4+ clones that contracted were mainly in CM and EM (CD8+ ones in EMRA). A balance of CD4 and CD8 characterized clones contracting day 15 to 85, whereas later expanders leaned CD4+.

The CDR3 is made up of 8 amino acids. Germline assignment: CDR1 DFQATT and CDR2 SNEGSKA (reference sequence). Trimming shortened V by 3 bases and J by 12 bases, and 4 bases separated the two germline ends. TCRdb analysed the 5' RACE reads with MiXCR anew, one entry per CDR3 protein. Altogether roughly 130,000 distinct CDR3 sequences are present, 15% to 20% being singletons, with the ten largest covering approximately 15%. Details on this clonotype: Its matching antigen is unknown.

Source material: PBMCs or a T cell subset sorted from them (not recorded which). J is TRBJ2-3 and V is TRBV20-1; no firm D call. This receptor was identified in an adult woman who had mild COVID-19 (a few samples of this study predate the infection). Cell type and time point are not known. CDR3 residues: CSASTQYF. The CDR3 DNA reads as TGCAGTGCTAGCACACAGTATTTT.